The 10 T cell receptor beta chains listed next were all sequenced from one sample in a study of T-cell reconstitution after alpha-beta-depleted transplantation in children. Preparing the TCRbeta library involved the use of unique molecular identifiers. One entry per CDR3 protein results from TCRdb running MiXCR on the PCR reads. Here the sample spans fewer than 1 million distinct CDR3 sequences, 15% to 20% being singletons. The source was PBMCs, mostly from graft donor cells, collected 360 days after TCRalphabeta/CD19-depleted stem cell transplant. The receptors were sampled from a male patient under 18 who had a stem cell transplant for acute lymphoblastic leukemia, so the T cells may come from the graft donor.

A few counts support this clonotype. The chain couples TRBV20-1 to TRBJ1-4, with D unclear. Deletions cut 2 bases from V and 8 bases from J, with 15 bases between. Germline assignment: CDR1 DFQATT and CDR2 SNEGSKA (reference sequence). This CDR3 contains 14 residues. The DNA of the CDR3 is TGCAGTGCTAGAACGGTCTGGGAGGGAGAAAAACTGTTTTTT. Amino acid sequence: CSARTVWEGEKLFF.

This clonotype came up many times. The chain is built from TRBV6-1 and TRBJ1-4, with 9 bases lining up with TRBD1. Germline V CDR1 and CDR2: MNHNS, SASEGT. CDR3 length: 14 residues. The ends lost 6 bases at V and 7 bases at J; junction bases unmatched: 6. The CDR3 protein is CASSRGQGGEKLFF. The DNA of the CDR3 is TGTGCCAGCAGCCGGGGACAGGGAGGTGAAAAACTGTTTTTT.

Worth noting for this clonotype: The junction does not match germline at one end; this may be a read error. This sequence joins TRBV28 and TRBJ2-3, with D uncertain. Germline lookup yields CDR1 MDHEN and CDR2 SYDVKM. This CDR3 has 15 amino acids. CDR3 sequence (DNA): TGTGCCAGCAGTTTATGGTACCTTAACACAGATGCGCAGTATTTT. Its translation: CASSLWYLNTDAQYF.

This clonotype was counted at least ten times. The chain links TRBV5-1 to TRBJ1-5; 7 positions match TRBD1. CDR3 length: 15 residues. The V and J ends lost 0 bases and 1 base, in that order; junction bases with no gene match: 1. Per germline, CDR1 SGHRS and CDR2 YFSETQ. CDR3 amino acids: CASSLEGASNQPQHF. CDR3 sequence (DNA): TGCGCCAGCAGCTTGGAGGGGGCAAGCAATCAGCCCCAGCATTTT.

This clonotype has a handful of counts. The rearrangement links TRBV9 to TRBJ2-1; D is unresolved. V lost 2 bases to trimming and J lost 0 bases, with 9 bases between them. Germline CDR1 is SGDLS and CDR2 is YYNGEE. The length of the CDR3 is 15 residues. This chain's CDR3 is CASSVGPNSYNEQFF. CDR3 sequence (DNA): TGTGCCAGCAGCGTCGGACCCAACTCCTACAATGAGCAGTTCTTC.

This clonotype was seen only a few times. CDR3 DNA: TGTGCCATCCGAATTGGGACTAGCGGGACCTACGAGCAGTACTTC. This sequence encodes CAIRIGTSGTYEQYF. This chain uses TRBV6-1 with TRBJ2-7, with 13 bases that match TRBD2. The trim removed 10 bases at V and 2 bases at J, leaving 8 bases unmatched. This CDR3 has 15 amino acids. The germline gives CDR1 MNHNS, CDR2 SASEGT.

This clonotype was counted a few times. The chain uses TRBV5-1 and TRBJ2-2; 11 bases match TRBD1. Trimming at V came to 7 bases and at J to 5 bases, leaving 7 bases not matched to a gene. Germline loops: CDR1 SGHRS, CDR2 YFSETQ. The CDR3 runs to 15 residues. The CDR3 region is CASRRTGGSTGELFF. The DNA for the CDR3 is TGCGCCAGCCGCCGGACAGGGGGCAGTACCGGGGAGCTGTTTTTT.

This clonotype was picked up a small number of times. V usage is TRBV5-1 and J usage is TRBJ2-1; 8 positions agree with TRBD2. V gave up 4 bases and J gave up 6 bases; unmatched junction bases: 21. From germline, CDR1 is SGHRS and CDR2 YFSETQ. The CDR3 consists of 19 residues. CDR3 nucleotide sequence: TGCGCCAGCAGCCCCTTTCGCGACGCCGGGACTAGGATGGGCAATGAGCAGTTCTTC. Its translation is CASSPFRDAGTRMGNEQFF.

This clonotype was observed a few times. The chain is built from TRBV12-3 or TRBV12-4 and TRBJ1-5, with TRBD1 matching over 8 bases. V shed 1 base, J shed 3 bases, and the junction held 17 bases outside the gene matches. This CDR3 has 20 residues. The CDR3 sequence is CASSLGQGRGRRVNNQPQHF. Written as DNA, the CDR3 is TGTGCCAGCAGTTTAGGACAGGGGAGAGGCCGTAGGGTAAACAATCAGCCCCAGCATTTT.

V gene TRBV19 combines with J gene TRBJ2-4; D uncertain. Trimming shortened V by 3 bases and J by 5 bases, and 5 bases separated the two germline ends. The CDR3 contains 12 residues. Germline assignment: CDR1 LNHDA and CDR2 SQIVND (reference sequence). The chain's CDR3 is CASSIWENIQYF. CDR3 nucleotide sequence: TGTGCCAGTAGTATTTGGGAAAACATTCAGTACTTC.